Following are 3 T cell receptor beta chains from one sample sequenced in a study of Graves' ophthalmopathy and Graves' hyperthyroidism. Amplification of TCR beta CDR3 regions used RNA transcripts. HTBI primers were used in a first-round RT-PCR, which preceded a second-round multiplex PCR. A single record per CDR3 protein comes from TCRdb applying MiXCR to the multiplex PCR reads. The table shows hundreds of thousands of distinct CDR3 sequences, with just over 40% occurring only once. Sequencing input: peripheral blood. The receptor source for this set is an adult man with Graves' ophthalmopathy.

Of note for this clonotype: The final CDR3 position lacks the conserved phenylalanine or tryptophan, pointing to a likely read error. V usage is TRBV2 and J usage is TRBJ2-5; tentatively, D is TRBD1 (5 bases). CDR3 length equals 15 residues. V lost 8 bases, J lost 2 bases, and 18 bases lay in between. In germline, CDR1 is SNHLY, CDR2 FYNNEI. The CDR3 region is CASRTQGIRQETQYS. The CDR3 coding sequence is TGTGCCAGCCGTACCCAGGGAATTAGGCAAGAGACCCAGTACTCC.

The chain carries TRBV19 and TRBJ2-2; D may be TRBD2 (6 bases). The CDR3 is 14 residues long. The V gene lost 5 bases and the J gene lost 3 bases, with 10 bases spanning the gap. CDR1 and CDR2 from the germline V gene are LNHDA and SQIVND (reference sequence). The CDR3 region is CASSLGLHTGELFF. CDR3 DNA sequence: TGTGCCAGTAGTCTTGGACTACACACCGGGGAGCTGTTTTTT.

The rearrangement joins TRBV7-9 to TRBJ2-5; possible D gene TRBD1, 6 bases. This CDR3 has 15 amino acids. V was trimmed by 6 bases and J by 4 bases, leaving 18 bases between them. Germline values: CDR1 SEHNR, CDR2 FQNEAQ (reference sequence). The CDR3 is CASRPRGSRIETQYF. The DNA for the CDR3 is TGTGCCAGCAGACCGAGGGGGTCTAGAATAGAGACCCAGTACTTC.